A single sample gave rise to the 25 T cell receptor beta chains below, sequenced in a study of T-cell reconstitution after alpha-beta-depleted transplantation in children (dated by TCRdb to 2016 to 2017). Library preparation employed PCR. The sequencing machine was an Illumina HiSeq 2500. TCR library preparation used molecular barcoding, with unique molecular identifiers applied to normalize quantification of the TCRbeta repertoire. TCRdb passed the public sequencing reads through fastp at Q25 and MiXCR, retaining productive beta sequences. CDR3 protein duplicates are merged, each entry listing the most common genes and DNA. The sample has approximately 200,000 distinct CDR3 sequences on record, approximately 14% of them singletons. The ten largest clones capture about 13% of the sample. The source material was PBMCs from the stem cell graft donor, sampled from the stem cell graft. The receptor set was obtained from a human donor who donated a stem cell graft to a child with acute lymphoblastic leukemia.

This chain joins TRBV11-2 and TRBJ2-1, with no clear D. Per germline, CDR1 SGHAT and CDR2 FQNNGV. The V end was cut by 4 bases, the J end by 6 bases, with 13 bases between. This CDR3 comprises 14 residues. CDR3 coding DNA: TGTGCCAGCAGCTCCTCTAAAAAGGTCAATGAGCAGTTCTTC. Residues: CASSSSKKVNEQFF.

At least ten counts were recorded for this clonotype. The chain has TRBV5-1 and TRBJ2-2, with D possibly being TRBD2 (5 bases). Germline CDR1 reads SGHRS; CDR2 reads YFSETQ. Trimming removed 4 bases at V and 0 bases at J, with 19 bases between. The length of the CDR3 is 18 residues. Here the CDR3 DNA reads TGCGCCAGCAGCGAACCATACCGGAGCGGAGCGAACACCGGGGAGCTGTTTTTT. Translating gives CASSEPYRSGANTGELFF. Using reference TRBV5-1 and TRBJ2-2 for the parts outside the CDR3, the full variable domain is KAGVTQTPRYLIKTRGQQVTLSCSPISGHRSVSWYQQTPGQGLQFLFEYFSETQRNKGNFPGRFSGRQFSNSRSEMNVSTLELGDSALYLCASSEPYRSGANTGELFFGEGSRLTVL.

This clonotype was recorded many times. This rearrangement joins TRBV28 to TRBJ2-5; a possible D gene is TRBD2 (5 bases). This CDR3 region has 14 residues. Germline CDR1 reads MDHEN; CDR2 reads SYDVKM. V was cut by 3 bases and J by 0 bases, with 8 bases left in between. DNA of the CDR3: TGTGCCAGCAGTTTTCCGAGGGACCAAGAGACCCAGTACTTC. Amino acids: CASSFPRDQETQYF. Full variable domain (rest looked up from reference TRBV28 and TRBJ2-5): DVKVTQSSRYLVKRTGEKVFLECVQDMDHENMFWYRQDPGLGLRLIYFSYDVKMKEKGDIPEGYSVSREKKERFSLILESASTNQTSMYLCASSFPRDQETQYFGPGTRLLVL.

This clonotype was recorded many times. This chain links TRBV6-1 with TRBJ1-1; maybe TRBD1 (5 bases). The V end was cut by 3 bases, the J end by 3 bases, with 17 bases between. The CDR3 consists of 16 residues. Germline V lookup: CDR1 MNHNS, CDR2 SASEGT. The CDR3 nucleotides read TGTGCCAGCAGTGATTGGGGACCCTGGGGCGACACTGAAGCTTTCTTT. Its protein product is CASSDWGPWGDTEAFF.

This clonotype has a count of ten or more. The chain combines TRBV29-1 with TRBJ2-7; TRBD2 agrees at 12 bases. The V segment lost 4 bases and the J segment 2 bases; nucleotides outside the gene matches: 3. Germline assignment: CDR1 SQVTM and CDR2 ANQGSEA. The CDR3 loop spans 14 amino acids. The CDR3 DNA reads TGCAGCGTTGGGACTAGCGGGGACGCCTACGAGCAGTACTTC. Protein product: CSVGTSGDAYEQYF.

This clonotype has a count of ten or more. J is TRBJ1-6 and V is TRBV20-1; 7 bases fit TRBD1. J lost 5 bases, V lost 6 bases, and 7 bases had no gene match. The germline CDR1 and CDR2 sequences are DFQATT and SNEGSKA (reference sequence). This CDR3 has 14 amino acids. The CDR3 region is CSARSGQNNSPLHF. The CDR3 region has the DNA TGCAGTGCCAGATCGGGACAGAATAATTCACCCCTCCACTTT.

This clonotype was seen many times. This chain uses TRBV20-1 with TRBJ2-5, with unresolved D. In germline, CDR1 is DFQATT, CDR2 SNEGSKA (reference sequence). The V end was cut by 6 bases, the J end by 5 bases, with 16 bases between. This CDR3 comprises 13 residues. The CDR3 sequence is CSALAGDQETQYF. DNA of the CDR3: TGCAGTGCCTTAGCTGGAGATCAGGAGACCCAGTACTTC.

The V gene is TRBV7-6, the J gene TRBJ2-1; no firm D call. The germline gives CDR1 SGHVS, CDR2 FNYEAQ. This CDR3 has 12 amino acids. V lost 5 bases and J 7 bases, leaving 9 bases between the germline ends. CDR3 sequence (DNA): TGTGCCAGCAGCGTAGGGATGAATGAGCAGTTCTTC. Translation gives CASSVGMNEQFF.

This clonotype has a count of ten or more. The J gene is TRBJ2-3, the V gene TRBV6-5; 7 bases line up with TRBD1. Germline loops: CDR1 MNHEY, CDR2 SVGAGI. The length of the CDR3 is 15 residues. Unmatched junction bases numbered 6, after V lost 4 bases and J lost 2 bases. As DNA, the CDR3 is TGTGCCAGCAGTTCCGGACAGGTGTTCACAGATACGCAGTATTTT. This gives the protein CASSSGQVFTDTQYF.

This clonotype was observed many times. The CDR3 loop is CASSDRGKGNQPQHF. In nucleotides, the CDR3 is TGTGCCAGCAGCGACAGGGGAAAGGGCAATCAGCCCCAGCATTTT. The V and J genes are TRBV7-8 and TRBJ1-5, with 8 positions matching TRBD1. With V trimmed by 5 bases and J by 2 bases, 5 bases remained unmatched. CDR1 and CDR2 from the germline V gene are SGHVS and FQNEAQ. The CDR3 has 15 residues.

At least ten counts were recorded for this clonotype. In DNA, the CDR3 is TGTGCCAGCAGTTCCGGACAGGCAAAGTACCAAGAGACCCAGTACTTC. Translating gives CASSSGQAKYQETQYF. The rearrangement joins TRBV6-5 to TRBJ2-5, with 7 bases that match TRBD1. The CDR3 has 16 amino acids. V lost 4 bases, J lost 0 bases, and 8 bases stayed unmatched. CDR1 and CDR2 from the germline V gene are MNHEY and SVGAGI.

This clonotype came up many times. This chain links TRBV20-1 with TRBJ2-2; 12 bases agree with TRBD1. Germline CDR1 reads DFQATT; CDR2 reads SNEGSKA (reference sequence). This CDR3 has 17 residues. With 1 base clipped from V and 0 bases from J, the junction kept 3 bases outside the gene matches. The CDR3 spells CSARAGTGGPNTGELFF. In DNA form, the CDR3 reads TGCAGTGCTAGAGCAGGGACAGGGGGCCCGAACACCGGGGAGCTGTTTTTT.

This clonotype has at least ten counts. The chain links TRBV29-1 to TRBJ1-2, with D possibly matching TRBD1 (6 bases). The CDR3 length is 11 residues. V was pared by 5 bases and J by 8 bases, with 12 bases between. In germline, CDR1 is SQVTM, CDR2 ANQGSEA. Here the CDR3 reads CSVPRGGGYTF. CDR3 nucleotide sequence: TGCAGCGTTCCAAGGGGGGGAGGCTACACCTTC.

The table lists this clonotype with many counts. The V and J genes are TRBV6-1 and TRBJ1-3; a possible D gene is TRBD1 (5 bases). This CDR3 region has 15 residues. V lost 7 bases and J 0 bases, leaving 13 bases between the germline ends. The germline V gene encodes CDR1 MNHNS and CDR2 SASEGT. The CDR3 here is CASIRQLTSGNTIYF. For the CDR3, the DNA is TGTGCCAGCATTCGACAGCTTACCTCTGGAAACACCATATATTTT.

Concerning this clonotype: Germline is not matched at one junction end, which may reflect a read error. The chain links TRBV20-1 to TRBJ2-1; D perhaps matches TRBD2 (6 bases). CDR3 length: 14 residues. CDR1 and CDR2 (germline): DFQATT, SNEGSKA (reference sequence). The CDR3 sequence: CSAVSLATYSEQFF. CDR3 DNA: TGCAGTGCCGTGTCTCTAGCGACCTACAGTGAGCAGTTCTTC.

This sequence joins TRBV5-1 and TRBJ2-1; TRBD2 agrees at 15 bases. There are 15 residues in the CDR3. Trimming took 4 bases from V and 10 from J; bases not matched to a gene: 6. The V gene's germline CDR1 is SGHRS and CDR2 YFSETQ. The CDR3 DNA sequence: TGCGCCAGCAGCCCTGGACTAGCGGGAGGGTTAGAGCAGTTCTTC. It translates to CASSPGLAGGLEQFF.

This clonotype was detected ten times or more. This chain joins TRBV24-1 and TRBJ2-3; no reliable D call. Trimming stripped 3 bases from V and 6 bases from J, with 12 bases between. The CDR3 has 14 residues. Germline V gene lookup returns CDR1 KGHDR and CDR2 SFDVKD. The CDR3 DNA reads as TGTGCCACCAGTGATCCAGCCGCTAGGGATACGCAGTATTTT. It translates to CATSDPAARDTQYF.

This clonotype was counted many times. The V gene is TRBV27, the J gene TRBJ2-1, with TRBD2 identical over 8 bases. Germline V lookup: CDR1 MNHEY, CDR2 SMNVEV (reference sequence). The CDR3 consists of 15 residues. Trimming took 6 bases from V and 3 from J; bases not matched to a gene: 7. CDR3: CASRKAGADYNEQFF. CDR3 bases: TGTGCCAGCAGAAAAGCGGGAGCCGACTACAATGAGCAGTTCTTC.

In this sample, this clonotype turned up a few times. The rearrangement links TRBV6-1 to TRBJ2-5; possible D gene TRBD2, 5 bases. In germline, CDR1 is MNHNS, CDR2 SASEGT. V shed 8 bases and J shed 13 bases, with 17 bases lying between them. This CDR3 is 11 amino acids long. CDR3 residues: CASPGIPAPYF. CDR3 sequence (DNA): TGTGCCAGCCCCGGGATCCCCGCCCCGTACTTC.

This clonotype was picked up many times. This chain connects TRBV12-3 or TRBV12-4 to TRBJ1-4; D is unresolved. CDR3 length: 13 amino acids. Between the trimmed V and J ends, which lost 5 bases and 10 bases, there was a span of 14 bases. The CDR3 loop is CASSQKAKLKLFF. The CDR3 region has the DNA TGTGCCAGCAGTCAAAAAGCAAAGCTAAAACTGTTTTTT.

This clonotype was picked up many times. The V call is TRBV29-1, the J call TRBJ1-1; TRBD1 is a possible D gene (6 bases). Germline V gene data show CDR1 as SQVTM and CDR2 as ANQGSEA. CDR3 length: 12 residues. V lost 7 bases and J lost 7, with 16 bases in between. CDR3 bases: TGCAGCGCCCCGACAGGAGGCGGTGAAGCTTTCTTT. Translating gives CSAPTGGGEAFF.

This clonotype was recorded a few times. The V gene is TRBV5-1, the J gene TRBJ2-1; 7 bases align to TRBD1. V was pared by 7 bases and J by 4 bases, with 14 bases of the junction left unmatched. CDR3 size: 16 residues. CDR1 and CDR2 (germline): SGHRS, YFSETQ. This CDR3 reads CASSQDRDRMYNEQFF. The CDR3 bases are TGCGCCAGCTCCCAAGACCGGGACAGAATGTACAATGAGCAGTTCTTC.

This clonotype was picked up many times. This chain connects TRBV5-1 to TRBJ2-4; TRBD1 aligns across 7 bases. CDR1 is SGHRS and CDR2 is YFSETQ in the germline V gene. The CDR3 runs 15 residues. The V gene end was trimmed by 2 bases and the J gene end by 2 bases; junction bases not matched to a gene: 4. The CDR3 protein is CASSFTGVTKNIQYF. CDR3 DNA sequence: TGCGCCAGCAGCTTCACAGGGGTAACCAAAAACATTCAGTACTTC.

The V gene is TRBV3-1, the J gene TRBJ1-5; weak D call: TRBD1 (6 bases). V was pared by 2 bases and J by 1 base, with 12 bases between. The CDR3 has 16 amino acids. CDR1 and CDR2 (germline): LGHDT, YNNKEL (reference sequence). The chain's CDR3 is CASSQWGRGSNQPQHF. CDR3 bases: TGTGCCAGCAGCCAATGGGGTAGGGGGAGCAATCAGCCCCAGCATTTT.

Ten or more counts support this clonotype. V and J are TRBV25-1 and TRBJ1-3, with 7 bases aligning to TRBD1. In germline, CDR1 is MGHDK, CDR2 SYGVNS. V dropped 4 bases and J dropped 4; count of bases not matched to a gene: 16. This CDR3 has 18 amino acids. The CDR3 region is CASSGTPYRGSEGNTIYF. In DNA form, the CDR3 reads TGTGCCAGCAGTGGGACACCATACAGGGGATCGGAAGGAAACACCATATATTTT.